Each of the 14 T cell receptor beta chains below was sequenced from the same sample in a study of T cell repertoires in cytomegalovirus infection. These receptors lack a known antigen. TCRdb reanalysed the reads using MiXCR and keeps one entry per CDR3 protein. The sample holds about a million distinct CDR3 sequences, approximately 31% seen once. The input for sequencing was cultured CD8+ T cells from PBMCs, taken from culture after CMV antigen stimulation. These receptors originate from a human donor in good health (CMV status not recorded). Some clones in this sample may be carry-over from other donors' samples.

V and J are TRBV10-3 and TRBJ1-2; D gene uncertain. The V gene lost 9 bases and the J gene lost 3 bases, with 20 bases spanning the gap. CDR1 ENHRY and CDR2 SYGVKD come from the germline V gene. This CDR3 has 15 amino acids. Here the CDR3 reads CAMSEVRRSHYGYTF. The CDR3 DNA follows: TGTGCCATGTCCGAGGTCCGGAGATCCCACTATGGCTACACCTTC.

This clonotype was detected ten times or more. V is TRBV19 and J is TRBJ1-1; D gene ambiguous. CDR1 and CDR2 from the germline V gene are LNHDA and SQIVND (reference sequence). V dropped 1 base and J dropped 1 base, with 4 bases sitting between them. This CDR3 is built from 13 residues. For the CDR3, the DNA is TGTGCCAGTAGTATAGCTCAGAACACTGAAGCTTTCTTT. It yields the protein CASSIAQNTEAFF.

V gene TRBV9 combines with J gene TRBJ2-3; D is unclear. Germline CDR1 is SGDLS and CDR2 is YYNGEE. The germline V and J ends were trimmed by 2 bases and 0 bases, with 16 bases remaining between them. The CDR3 sequence is 17 residues long. CDR3 in DNA: TGTGCCAGCAGCGTCCCCATGACACCTGCTAGCACAGATACGCAGTATTTT. As protein: CASSVPMTPASTDTQYF.

This clonotype was recorded many times. This chain links TRBV7-8 with TRBJ1-3; 7 bases are a match to TRBD1. The CDR3 has 17 amino acids. Germline V gives CDR1 SGHVS, CDR2 FQNEAQ. The V gene end was trimmed by 4 bases and the J gene end by 0 bases; junction bases not matched to a gene: 9. The DNA of the CDR3 is TGTGCCAGCAGCTCGATAGACAGGGACGTCTCTGGAAACACCATATATTTT. Translation: CASSSIDRDVSGNTIYF.

This sequence joins TRBV5-4 and TRBJ2-3; the match to TRBD1 covers 7 bases. The CDR3 totals 16 residues. From germline, CDR1 is SGHNT and CDR2 YYREEE (reference sequence). V was clipped by 3 bases and J by 4 bases; unmatched bases: 11. The CDR3 sequence is CASSSSRGHGADTQYF. In DNA form, the CDR3 reads TGTGCCAGCAGCTCCTCGAGGGGGCACGGGGCAGATACGCAGTATTTT.

The chain is built from TRBV3-1 and TRBJ2-2, with D unclear. V lost 4 bases to trimming and J lost 6 bases, with 6 bases between them. This CDR3 comprises 12 residues. The V gene's germline CDR1 is LGHDT and CDR2 YNNKEL (reference sequence). The CDR3 DNA follows: TGTGCCAGCAGCCCCCTAGCCGGGGAGCTGTTTTTT. Residues: CASSPLAGELFF. Full variable domain (rest looked up from reference TRBV3-1 and TRBJ2-2): DTAVSQTPKYLVTQMGNDKSIKCEQNLGHDTMYWYKQDSKKFLKIMFSYNNKELIINETVPNRFSPKSPDKAHLNLHINSLELGDSAVYFCASSPLAGELFFGEGSRLTVL.

This clonotype was detected only a few times. The chain has TRBV4-3 and TRBJ2-3; D is unresolved. V lost 1 base to trimming and J lost 6 bases, with 11 bases between them. The CDR3 is 14 amino acids. Germline V CDR1 and CDR2: LGHNA, YSLEER. The CDR3 DNA reads as TGCGCCAGCAGCCAAGTCCCTGAAGCGGATACGCAGTATTTT. It translates to CASSQVPEADTQYF.

The chain couples TRBV20-1 to TRBJ1-2; D unclear. V gave up 6 bases and J gave up 1 base, with 12 bases separating them. CDR3 size: 13 residues. Germline assignment: CDR1 DFQATT and CDR2 SNEGSKA (reference sequence). This chain's CDR3 is CSALDENNYGYTF. The CDR3 DNA sequence: TGCAGTGCGCTGGACGAAAATAACTATGGCTACACCTTC.

This chain links TRBV19 with TRBJ1-1; maybe TRBD1 (5 bases). CDR3 length equals 17 residues. Per the germline V gene, CDR1 is LNHDA and CDR2 is SQIVND (reference sequence). The ends were cut back, 4 bases at V and 4 bases at J, with 22 bases in the middle. This CDR3 reads CASSSRRGLPVGTEAFF. The CDR3 DNA reads TGTGCCAGTAGTAGTCGGCGGGGCCTACCCGTGGGCACTGAAGCTTTCTTT.

This clonotype was counted between two and nine times. The rearrangement links TRBV6-2 or TRBV6-3 to TRBJ1-2, with 11 bases fitting TRBD1. V gave up 4 bases and J gave up 6 bases; unmatched junction bases: 7. Germline V gives CDR1 MNHEY, CDR2 SVGEGT. The CDR3 is 15 amino acids. CDR3 bases: TGTGCCAGCAGTTTCCGGACAGGGGGCAGTCATGGCTACACCTTC. Amino acids: CASSFRTGGSHGYTF.

This clonotype occurred a few times. This rearrangement joins TRBV28 to TRBJ2-1; 9 bases line up with TRBD2. The CDR3 is 17 amino acids. The J segment lost 4 bases and the V segment lost 2 bases, leaving 9 bases of the junction unmatched. The V gene's germline CDR1 is MDHEN and CDR2 SYDVKM. The CDR3 DNA reads as TGTGCCAGCAGTTTACCCCGGAGGAGCGGGGGGTACAATGAGCAGTTCTTC. It translates to CASSLPRRSGGYNEQFF. The complete variable domain, with remaining parts taken from reference TRBV28 and TRBJ2-1, reads DVKVTQSSRYLVKRTGEKVFLECVQDMDHENMFWYRQDPGLGLRLIYFSYDVKMKEKGDIPEGYSVSREKKERFSLILESASTNQTSMYLCASSLPRRSGGYNEQFFGPGTRLTVL.

The gene calls are TRBV6-6 and TRBJ2-7; TRBD2 matches 12 bases. The CDR3 has 16 amino acids. The germline V gene encodes CDR1 MNHNY and CDR2 SVGAGI (reference sequence). V lost 2 bases, J lost 2 bases, and 4 bases stayed unmatched. CDR3 amino acids: CASSYRTSGGTYEQYV. The CDR3 DNA reads as TGTGCCAGCAGTTACCGCACTAGCGGGGGGACCTACGAGCAGTACGTC.

As concerns this clonotype: Possible read error: a much larger clone is one base away. V gene TRBV7-2 combines with J gene TRBJ1-2; D remains ambiguous. The CDR3 loop spans 12 amino acids. Germline V gene data show CDR1 as SGHTA and CDR2 as FQGNSA. The CDR3 protein is CASGLDGRGYTF. In DNA, the CDR3 is TGTGCCAGCGGCTTAGACGGGAGGGGCTACACCTTC.

This clonotype occurred many times. V gene TRBV14 combines with J gene TRBJ2-1, with 7 positions matching TRBD1. CDR3 size: 13 residues. CDR1 and CDR2 from the germline V gene are SGHDN and FVKESK. Trimming cost V 7 bases and J 6 bases; bases outside gene matches: 6. The CDR3 DNA reads as TGTGCCAGCAACAAACAGGGGATCAATGAGCAGTTCTTC. This codes for CASNKQGINEQFF.